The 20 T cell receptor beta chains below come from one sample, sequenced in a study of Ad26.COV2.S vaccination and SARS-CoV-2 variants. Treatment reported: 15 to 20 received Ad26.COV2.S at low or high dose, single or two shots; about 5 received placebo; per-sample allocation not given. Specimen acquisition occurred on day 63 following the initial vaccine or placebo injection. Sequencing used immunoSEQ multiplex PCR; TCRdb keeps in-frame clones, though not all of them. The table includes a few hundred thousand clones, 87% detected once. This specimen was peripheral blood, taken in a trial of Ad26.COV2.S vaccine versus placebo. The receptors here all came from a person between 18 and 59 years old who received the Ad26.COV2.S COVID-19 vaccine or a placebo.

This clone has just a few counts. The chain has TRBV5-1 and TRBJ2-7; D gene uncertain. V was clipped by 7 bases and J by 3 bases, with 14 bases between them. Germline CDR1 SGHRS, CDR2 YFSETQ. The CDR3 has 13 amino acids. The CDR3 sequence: CASAPKDYYEQYF. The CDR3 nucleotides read TGCGCCAGCGCCCCAAAGGATTACTACGAGCAGTACTTC.

CDR3 sequence: CASSLGRTSGGDNSYEQYF. DNA of the CDR3: TGTGCCAGCAGCTTAGGTCGGACTAGCGGGGGGGATAACTCCTACGAGCAGTACTTC. The chain is built from TRBV11-2 and TRBJ2-7, with 15 bases identical to TRBD2. Germline V CDR1 and CDR2: SGHAT, FQNNGV. The CDR3 loop spans 19 amino acids. V was pared by 1 base and J by 0 bases, with 7 bases of the junction left unmatched.

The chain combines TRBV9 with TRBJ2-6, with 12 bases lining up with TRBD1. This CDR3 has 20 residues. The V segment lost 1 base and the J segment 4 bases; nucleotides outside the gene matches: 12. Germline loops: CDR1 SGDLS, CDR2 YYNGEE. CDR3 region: CASSVTAGGQGAQGANVLTF. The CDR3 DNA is TGTGCCAGCAGCGTAACGGCGGGGGGACAGGGGGCGCAAGGGGCCAACGTCCTGACTTTC. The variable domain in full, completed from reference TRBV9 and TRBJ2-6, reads DSGVTQTPKHLITATGQRVTLRCSPRSGDLSVYWYQQSLDQGLQFLIQYYNGEERAKGNILERFSAQQFPDLHSELNLSSLELGDSALYFCASSVTAGGQGAQGANVLTFGAGSRLTVL.

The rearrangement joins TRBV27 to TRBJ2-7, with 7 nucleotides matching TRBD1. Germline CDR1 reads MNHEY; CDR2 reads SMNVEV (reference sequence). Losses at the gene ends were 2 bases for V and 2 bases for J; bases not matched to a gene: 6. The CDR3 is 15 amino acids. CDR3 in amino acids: CASSLAHRGPYEQYF. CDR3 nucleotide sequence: TGTGCCAGCAGTTTAGCCCACAGGGGCCCCTACGAGCAGTACTTC.

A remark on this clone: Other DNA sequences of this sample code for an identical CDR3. CDR3 loop: CASSIGGDTEAFF. CDR3 DNA: TGTGCCAGTAGTATAGGAGGAGATACTGAAGCTTTCTTT. The chain carries TRBV19 and TRBJ1-1, with D uncertain. V was clipped by 1 base and J by 5 bases, with 8 bases between them. The CDR3 loop spans 13 amino acids. Per the germline V gene, CDR1 is LNHDA and CDR2 is SQIVND (reference sequence).

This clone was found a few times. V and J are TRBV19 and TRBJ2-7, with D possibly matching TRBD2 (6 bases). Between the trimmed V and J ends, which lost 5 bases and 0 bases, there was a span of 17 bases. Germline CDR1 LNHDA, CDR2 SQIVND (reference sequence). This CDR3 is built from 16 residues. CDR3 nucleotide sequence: TGTGCCAGTAGTGCCTCCCCGGGACTTCGCTCCTACGAGCAGTACTTC. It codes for CASSASPGLRSYEQYF.

The CDR3 DNA sequence: TGTGCCAGTAGTATGCAAGGGTTCGATAATTCACCCCTCCACTTT. This encodes CASSMQGFDNSPLHF. V is TRBV19 and J is TRBJ1-6; D unclear. V was shortened by 3 bases and J by 5 bases, with 11 bases between the two germline ends. CDR3 length: 15 amino acids. Germline values: CDR1 LNHDA, CDR2 SQIVND (reference sequence).

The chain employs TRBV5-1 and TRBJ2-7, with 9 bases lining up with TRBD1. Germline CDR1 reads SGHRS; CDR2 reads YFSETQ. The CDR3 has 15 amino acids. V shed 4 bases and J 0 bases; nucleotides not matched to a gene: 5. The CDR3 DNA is TGCGCCAGCAGCGTAGAACAGGGGGCCTCCTACGAGCAGTACTTC. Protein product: CASSVEQGASYEQYF.

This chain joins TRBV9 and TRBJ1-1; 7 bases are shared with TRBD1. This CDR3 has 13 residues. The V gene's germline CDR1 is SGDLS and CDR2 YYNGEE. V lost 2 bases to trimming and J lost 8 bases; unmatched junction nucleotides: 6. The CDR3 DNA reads TGTGCCAGCAGCGTCTCCCAGGGGGGAGAAGCTTTCTTT. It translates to CASSVSQGGEAFF.

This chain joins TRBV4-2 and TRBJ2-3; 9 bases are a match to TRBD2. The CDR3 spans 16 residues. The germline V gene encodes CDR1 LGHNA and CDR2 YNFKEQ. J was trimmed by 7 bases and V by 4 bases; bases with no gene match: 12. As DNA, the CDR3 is TGTGCCAGCAGCCCTGAGCAGGGGACTAGCTCCTATACGCAGTATTTT. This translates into CASSPEQGTSSYTQYF.

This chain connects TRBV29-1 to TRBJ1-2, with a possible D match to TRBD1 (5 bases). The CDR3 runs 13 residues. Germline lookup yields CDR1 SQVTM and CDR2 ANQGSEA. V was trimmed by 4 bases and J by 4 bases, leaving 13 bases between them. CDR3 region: CSVVGRDFYGYTF. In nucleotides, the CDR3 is TGCAGCGTTGTGGGGCGTGACTTCTATGGCTACACCTTC.

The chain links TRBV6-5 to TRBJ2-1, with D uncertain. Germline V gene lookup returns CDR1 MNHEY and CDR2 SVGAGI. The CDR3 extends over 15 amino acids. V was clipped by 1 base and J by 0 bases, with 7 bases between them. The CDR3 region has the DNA TGTGCCAGCAGTTACTGGGAAAGCTCCTACAATGAGCAGTTCTTC. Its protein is CASSYWESSYNEQFF.

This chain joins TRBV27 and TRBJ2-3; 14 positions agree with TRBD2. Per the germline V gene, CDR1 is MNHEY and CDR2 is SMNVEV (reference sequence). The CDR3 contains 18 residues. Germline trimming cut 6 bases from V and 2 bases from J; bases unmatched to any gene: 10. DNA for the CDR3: TGTGCCAGCAGCCCCCTCGGACTAGCGGGGGGTGACACAGATACGCAGTATTTT. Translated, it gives CASSPLGLAGGDTDTQYF.

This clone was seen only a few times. The CDR3 region is CASSKVGGPYEQYF. DNA for the CDR3: TGTGCCAGTAGTAAGGTGGGAGGGCCCTACGAGCAGTACTTC. The chain is built from TRBV19 and TRBJ2-7, with 7 positions matching TRBD2. The CDR3 extends over 14 amino acids. The germline V gene encodes CDR1 LNHDA and CDR2 SQIVND (reference sequence). V lost 4 bases to trimming and J lost 2 bases; unmatched junction nucleotides: 5.

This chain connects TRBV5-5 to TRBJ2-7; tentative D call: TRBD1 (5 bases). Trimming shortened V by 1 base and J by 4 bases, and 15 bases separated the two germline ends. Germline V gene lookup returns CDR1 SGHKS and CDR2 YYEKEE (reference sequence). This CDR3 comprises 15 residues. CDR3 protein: CASSLWQGEGYEQYF. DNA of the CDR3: TGTGCCAGCAGCTTGTGGCAGGGCGAAGGATACGAGCAGTACTTC. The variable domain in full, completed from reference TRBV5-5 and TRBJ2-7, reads DAGVTQSPTHLIKTRGQQVTLRCSPISGHKSVSWYQQVLGQGPQFIFQYYEKEERGRGNFPDRFSARQFPNYSSELNVNALLLGDSALYLCASSLWQGEGYEQYFGPGTRLTVT.

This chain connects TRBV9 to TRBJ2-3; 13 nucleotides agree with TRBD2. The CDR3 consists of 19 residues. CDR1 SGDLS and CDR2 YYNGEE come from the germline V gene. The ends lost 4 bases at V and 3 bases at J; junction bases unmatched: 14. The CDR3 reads CASSLNPGLAGERTDTQYF. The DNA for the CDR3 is TGTGCCAGCAGCCTTAACCCTGGACTAGCGGGGGAGAGGACAGATACGCAGTATTTT.

The CDR3 is CASGLVPDTQYF. The CDR3 DNA is TGTGCTAGTGGTTTGGTCCCAGATACGCAGTATTTT. The V call is TRBV12-5, the J call TRBJ2-3; D unresolved. CDR1 and CDR2 (germline): LGHNT, FRNRAP. The ends were cut back, 0 bases at V and 4 bases at J, with 2 bases in the middle. This CDR3 is built from 12 residues.

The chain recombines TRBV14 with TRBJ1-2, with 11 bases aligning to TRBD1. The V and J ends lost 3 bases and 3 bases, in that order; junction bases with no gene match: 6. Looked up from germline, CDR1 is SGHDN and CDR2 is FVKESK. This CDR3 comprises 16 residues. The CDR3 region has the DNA TGTGCCAGCAGCCACGCAGGGACAGGGGGTGACTATGGCTACACCTTC. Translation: CASSHAGTGGDYGYTF.

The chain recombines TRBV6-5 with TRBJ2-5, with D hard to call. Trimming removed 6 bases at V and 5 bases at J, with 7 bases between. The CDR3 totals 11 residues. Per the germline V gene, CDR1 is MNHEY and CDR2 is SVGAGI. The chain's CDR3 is CASRWAETQYF. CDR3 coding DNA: TGTGCCAGCAGGTGGGCGGAGACCCAGTACTTC.

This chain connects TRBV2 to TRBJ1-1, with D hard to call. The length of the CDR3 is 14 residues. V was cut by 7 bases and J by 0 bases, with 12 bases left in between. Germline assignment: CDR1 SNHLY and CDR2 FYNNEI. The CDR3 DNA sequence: TGTGCCAGCATATACAGTGAGATGAACACTGAAGCTTTCTTT. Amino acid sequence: CASIYSEMNTEAFF. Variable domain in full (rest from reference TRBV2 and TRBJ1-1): EPEVTQTPSHQVTQMGQEVILRCVPISNHLYFYWYRQILGQKVEFLVSFYNNEISEKSEIFDDQFSVERPDGSNFTLKIRSTKLEDSAMYFCASIYSEMNTEAFFGQGTRLTVV.